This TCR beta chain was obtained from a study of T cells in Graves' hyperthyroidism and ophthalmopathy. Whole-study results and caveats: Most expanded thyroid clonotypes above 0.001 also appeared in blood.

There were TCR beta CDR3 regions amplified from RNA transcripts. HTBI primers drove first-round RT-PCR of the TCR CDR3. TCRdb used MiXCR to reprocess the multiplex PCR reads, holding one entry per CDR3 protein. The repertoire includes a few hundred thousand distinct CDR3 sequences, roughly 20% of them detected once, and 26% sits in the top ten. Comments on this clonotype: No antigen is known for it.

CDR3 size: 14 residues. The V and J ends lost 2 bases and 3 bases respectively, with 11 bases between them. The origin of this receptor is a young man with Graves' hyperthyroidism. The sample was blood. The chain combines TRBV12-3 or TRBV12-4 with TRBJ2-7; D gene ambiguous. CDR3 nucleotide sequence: TGTGCCAGCAGTTTAATTGGAAACGTCTACGAGCAGTACTTC. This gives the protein CASSLIGNVYEQYF.